This T cell receptor beta chain was identified in a study of blood T cell repertoires in COVID-19. Overall study context: There were acute and convalescent COVID-19 samples, and they came from the United States, Italy and Spain. The analysed material was cDNA or gDNA that came from T cells, B-cell-depleted T cells, or PBMCs.

The method was immunoSEQ multiplex PCR; TCRdb's version includes in-frame clones alone and lacks a portion of them. The repertoire holds about 200,000 clones, about 90% seen once, with about 0.8% in the top ten. While infection was still active, Seattle patients were enrolled and then followed longitudinally. This TCR came from a man aged 55 to 70 with COVID-19, enrolled during active disease. The material sequenced was peripheral blood.

CDR3 DNA: TGTGCCAGCAGACTAGCGGGTATGGGGCTGGTCAATGAGCAGTTCTTC. Amino acids: CASRLAGMGLVNEQFF. This sequence joins TRBV27 and TRBJ2-1; TRBD2 matches at 9 bases. The length of the CDR3 is 16 residues. The germline CDR1 and CDR2 sequences are MNHEY and SMNVEV (reference sequence). Unmatched junction bases numbered 12, after V lost 6 bases and J lost 6 bases.